The TCR beta chain described here comes from a study of blood T cell repertoires in COVID-19. The protocol was immunoSEQ multiplex PCR, while the TCRdb copy is restricted to in-frame clones and leaves out a portion. The sample has some 180,000 clones; roughly nine tenths are singletons. Trimming left V 3 bases short and J 7 bases short, with 12 bases between. The CDR3 has 13 amino acids. The V gene is TRBV12-3 or TRBV12-4, the J gene TRBJ1-1, with D perhaps matching TRBD1 (5 bases). Sequencing input: peripheral blood. The source of this sequence is a man aged 70-80 years with active or convalescent COVID-19. CDR3 DNA sequence: TGTGCCAGCAGTTTCTGGGGCCAGAATGAAGCTTTCTTT. Translation: CASSFWGQNEAFF.